The entry below describes one T cell receptor beta chain. What antigen it recognizes has not been identified. No quality values exist for individual bases; no much larger clone is one base distant. These data come from a study of blood T cell repertoires in COVID-19 (dated by TCRdb to 2018 to 2020). About the full investigation: Collaborator samples came from the United States, Italy and Spain and covered acute and convalescent phases of COVID-19. The sample metadata nearly always contained a de-identified subject ID, COVID-19 status, age in years and sex. A freely available public database, intended as a resource for researchers studying the immune response to SARS-CoV-2, is where the repertoires were released. The prospective study material was composed of cDNA or gDNA derived from T cells, B-cell-depleted T cells, or PBMCs. Where available, HLA class I and class II types were taken from metadata supplied by the sample provider and were not determined by assay-based typing. Samples were obtained from the ongoing ImmuneRACE study (first 160 participants) and from some 1,300 subjects provided by 6 global collaborators. Subjects who had been exposed to COVID-19, were actively infected with it, or had recovered from it provided the deeply sampled blood TCRbeta repertoires that made up the dataset. General conclusions and limits of the study: Clinical and demographic metadata were provided uncurated, with the amount varying by source and participant.

The germline V gene provides CDR1 SGHRS and CDR2 YFSETQ. The CDR3 has 16 amino acids, counting the end cysteine and phenylalanine. The CDR3 DNA has 48 bases and is translated from base 1. Trimming removed 1 base from V and 2 bases from J; the gene matches leave 9 bases unexplained. Participants in the prospective study were enrolled through a virtual design, were aged about 18 to 90 years, and lived in 24 United States geographic areas. Cohort assignment in the prospective study relied on participant-reported clinical history from a screening survey and a study questionnaire. Mobile phlebotomists in the prospective study collected whole blood, serum and a nasopharyngeal or oropharyngeal swab from every participant. Prospective study participants could optionally give additional blood draws and questionnaires over a 2-month period. Prospective study blood samples were shipped either frozen or at room temperature before DNA extraction.

TCRbeta CDR3 regions were amplified from genomic DNA using the immunoSEQ Assay, a bias-controlled multiplex PCR. The published analysis was carried out like this. The number of nucleated cells in each sample was estimated from the amplification of reference gene primers within the assay. Sequence reads were collapsed and filtered to measure the absolute abundance of every unique TCRbeta CDR3 rearrangement. For each sample, productive Simpson clonality was calculated as the square root of Simpson's diversity index across productive rearrangements. Not all clones reach the TCRdb copy of this immuneACCESS table, which keeps in-frame sequences only. Checked studies attribute under half of the gap to unresolved V genes and leave the rest unexplained. The DNA was the basis for D and trimming; V, J and clone size are from that table. A total of some 250,000 clones appear in this sample, roughly 89% of them only once. 3.5% to 4% of the sample belongs to the ten largest clones.

Recombination joined TRBV5-1 with TRBJ2-7; TRBD1 aligns with 7 central bases. Sequencing used PBMCs or T cells enriched from blood (not recorded which). The sequence was collected from a woman aged 25 to 39 with acute COVID-19. CDR3 protein: CASSLFWTGDPYEQYF. The nucleotide sequence reads TGCGCCAGCAGCTTGTTCTGGACAGGCGATCCCTACGAGCAGTACTTC.